The 22 T cell receptor beta chains in this list originate from one sample, sequenced in a study of blood T cell repertoires in COVID-19. TCRdb's table, derived via immunoSEQ multiplex PCR, lists solely in-frame clones and lacks some. The sample has some 70,000 clones, 85% to 90% seen once. The sample comprised peripheral blood. The receptors were gathered from a man over 45 with active COVID-19.

The chain combines TRBV27 with TRBJ2-3, with 16 nucleotides matching TRBD2. V dropped 6 bases and J dropped 1; count of bases not matched to a gene: 13. The CDR3 spans 20 residues. The germline V gene encodes CDR1 MNHEY and CDR2 SMNVEV (reference sequence). The CDR3 DNA follows: TGTGCCAGCAGCACTCTCTTGATGGGACTAGCGGGAGGGGGCACAGATACGCAGTATTTT. Translating it yields CASSTLLMGLAGGGTDTQYF.

This sequence joins TRBV7-2 and TRBJ2-7; D is possibly TRBD2 (6 bases). The CDR3 is 13 amino acids. CDR1 is SGHTA, CDR2 FQGNSA, per germline. Trimming removed 4 bases at V and 3 bases at J, with 10 bases between. For the CDR3, the DNA is TGTGCCAGCAGCTCGCGGGACCTCTACGAGCAGTACTTC. Residues: CASSSRDLYEQYF.

The chain carries TRBV3-1 (or the pseudogene TRBV3-2) and TRBJ1-1, with D maybe TRBD1 (6 bases). The CDR3 length is 15 residues. V lost 1 base to trimming and J lost 0 bases, with 9 bases between them. Germline lookup yields CDR1 LGHDT and CDR2 YNNKEL (reference sequence). CDR3 residues: CASSQGQVLNTEAFF. CDR3 nucleotide sequence: TGTGCCAGCAGCCAAGGACAGGTCTTGAACACTGAAGCTTTCTTT.

The chain joins TRBV30 to TRBJ2-3, with 7 bases matching TRBD1. This CDR3 is 16 amino acids long. Losses at the gene ends were 1 base for V and 1 base for J; bases not matched to a gene: 8. Germline V CDR1 and CDR2: GTSNPN, SVGIG (reference sequence). As DNA, the CDR3 is TGTGCCTGGAGTGACTACCGGACAGGAGGCACAGATACGCAGTATTTT. It encodes CAWSDYRTGGTDTQYF.

This chain uses TRBV19 with TRBJ1-5, with 7 bases matching TRBD1. Germline V gene lookup returns CDR1 LNHDA and CDR2 SQIVND (reference sequence). The V segment lost 3 bases and the J segment 3 bases; nucleotides outside the gene matches: 5. This CDR3 contains 15 residues. Here the CDR3 reads CASSMTGRANQPQHF. The CDR3, as DNA: TGTGCCAGTAGTATGACAGGGAGAGCCAATCAGCCCCAGCATTTT.

The rearrangement links TRBV4-2 to TRBJ2-3; TRBD2 matches 11 bases. CDR1 LGHNA and CDR2 YNFKEQ come from the germline V gene. This CDR3 spans 16 amino acids. The trim removed 6 bases at V and 6 bases at J, leaving 11 bases unmatched. CDR3 amino acids: CASRELLAGVGDTQYF. As DNA, the CDR3 is TGTGCCAGCAGGGAATTACTAGCGGGAGTAGGGGATACGCAGTATTTT.

This chain joins TRBV7-2 and TRBJ2-3, with TRBD2 matching 7 bases. The CDR3 length is 15 residues. Trimming cost V 8 bases and J 2 bases; bases outside gene matches: 10. CDR1 SGHTA and CDR2 FQGNSA come from the germline V gene. The CDR3 nucleotides are TGTGCCAGCGCCTTAGCGGGCGTCCCCACAGATACGCAGTATTTT. It encodes CASALAGVPTDTQYF.

This rearrangement joins TRBV3-1 (or the pseudogene TRBV3-2) to TRBJ2-7; 8 bases line up with TRBD1. Germline V gene sequence: CDR1 LGHDT, CDR2 YNNKEL (reference sequence). The CDR3 sequence is 15 residues long. V was pared by 4 bases and J by 6 bases, with 11 bases of the junction left unmatched. The CDR3 DNA follows: TGTGCCAGCAGCCCGCGACAGGGGCGAGCCGTCGAGCAGTACTTC. Its translation is CASSPRQGRAVEQYF.

This chain connects TRBV7-9 to TRBJ2-7; 9 bases agree with TRBD1. The CDR3 length is 15 residues. Trimming removed 3 bases from V and 0 bases from J; junction bases left unmatched: 3. Germline CDR1 and CDR2: SEHNR and FQNEAQ (reference sequence). CDR3 bases: TGTGCCAGCAGCTTGCCGGGACAGGGCTCCTACGAGCAGTACTTC. It codes for CASSLPGQGSYEQYF. Full variable domain (remainder filled in from reference TRBV7-9 and TRBJ2-7): DTGVSQNPRHKITKRGQNVTFRCDPISEHNRLYWYRQTLGQGPEFLTYFQNEAQLEKSRLLSDRFSAERPKGSFSTLEIQRTEQGDSAMYLCASSLPGQGSYEQYFGPGTRLTVT.

The genes are TRBV14 and TRBJ2-2; the D gene is possibly TRBD1 (6 bases). The germline gives CDR1 SGHDN, CDR2 FVKESK. V lost 1 base and J 2 bases, leaving 8 bases between the germline ends. The CDR3 runs to 15 residues. The CDR3 nucleotides read TGTGCCAGCAGCCAAGGGACAGATAACACCGGGGAGCTGTTTTTT. It translates to CASSQGTDNTGELFF.

The genes are TRBV30 and TRBJ2-7; D perhaps matches TRBD1 (6 bases). CDR1 and CDR2 (germline): GTSNPN, SVGIG (reference sequence). CDR3 length equals 13 residues. The ends were cut back, 2 bases at V and 7 bases at J, with 15 bases in the middle. CDR3 loop: CAWSSDRYSEQYF. CDR3 DNA: TGTGCCTGGAGTTCGGACAGATACTCAGAGCAGTACTTC.

The rearrangement uses TRBV6-1 and TRBJ2-3; 8 bases are a match to TRBD2. This CDR3 has 18 amino acids. With V trimmed by 1 base and J by 0 bases, 9 bases remained unmatched. Germline V gives CDR1 MNHNS, CDR2 SASEGT. The CDR3, as DNA: TGTGCCAGCAGTGAAGAAAGCGGGGGCCCACTGAGCACAGATACGCAGTATTTT. It is translated as CASSEESGGPLSTDTQYF.

The V gene is TRBV7-9, the J gene TRBJ2-2, with D hard to call. This CDR3 spans 13 amino acids. Looked up from germline, CDR1 is SEHNR and CDR2 is FQNEAQ (reference sequence). Trimming pared 1 base from V and 7 bases from J, leaving 7 bases between. The CDR3 protein is CASSLGAGGELFF. The CDR3 DNA follows: TGTGCCAGCAGCTTAGGAGCCGGCGGGGAGCTGTTTTTT.

The rearrangement uses TRBV2 and TRBJ2-5; D may be TRBD2 (5 bases). In germline, CDR1 is SNHLY, CDR2 FYNNEI. CDR3 size: 14 residues. The V gene lost 7 bases and the J gene lost 1 base, with 13 bases spanning the gap. In DNA form, the CDR3 reads TGTGCCAGCAAGGTTCAAGCGGTCCAAGAGACCCAGTACTTC. It translates to CASKVQAVQETQYF. The entire variable domain, with the rest obtained from reference TRBV2 and TRBJ2-5, is as follows: EPEVTQTPSHQVTQMGQEVILRCVPISNHLYFYWYRQILGQKVEFLVSFYNNEISEKSEIFDDQFSVERPDGSNFTLKIRSTKLEDSAMYFCASKVQAVQETQYFGPGTRLLVL.

The chain couples TRBV28 to TRBJ2-3; D gene uncertain. Per germline, CDR1 MDHEN and CDR2 SYDVKM. The CDR3 spans 11 residues. Trimming stripped 5 bases from V and 11 bases from J, with 11 bases between. CDR3 loop: CASSATYKQYF. As DNA, the CDR3 is TGTGCCAGCAGTGCGACTTATAAGCAGTATTTT.

J is TRBJ1-5 and V is TRBV6-5, with TRBD1 matching 7 bases. CDR1 is MNHEY, CDR2 SVGAGI, per germline. The V and J ends lost 6 bases and 2 bases, in that order; junction bases with no gene match: 4. CDR3 length equals 14 residues. The CDR3 sequence is CASSRGTGNQPQHF. The CDR3 nucleotides read TGTGCCAGCAGCCGCGGGACAGGCAATCAGCCCCAGCATTTT.

This chain links TRBV3-1 (or the pseudogene TRBV3-2) with TRBJ1-4; D call uncertain. Deletions cut 4 bases from V and 0 bases from J, with 12 bases between. This CDR3 region has 16 residues. In germline, CDR1 is LGHDT, CDR2 YNNKEL (reference sequence). CDR3 coding DNA: TGTGCCAGCAGCCGCTTCCTTTTAGCAACTAATGAAAAACTGTTTTTT. Its translation is CASSRFLLATNEKLFF.

The chain has TRBV9 and TRBJ1-5, with D perhaps TRBD1 (5 bases). The CDR3 loop spans 17 amino acids. Looked up from germline, CDR1 is SGDLS and CDR2 is YYNGEE. Trimming took 4 bases from V and 0 from J, leaving 17 bases between them. The CDR3 bases are TGTGCCAGCAGCTGGGGGAGGGGTGGGCATAGCAATCAGCCCCAGCATTTT. Translation gives CASSWGRGGHSNQPQHF. Combining the CDR3 with reference TRBV9 and TRBJ1-5 gives the whole variable domain DSGVTQTPKHLITATGQRVTLRCSPRSGDLSVYWYQQSLDQGLQFLIQYYNGEERAKGNILERFSAQQFPDLHSELNLSSLELGDSALYFCASSWGRGGHSNQPQHFGDGTRLSIL.

About this clone itself: A read error may be the cause here, since a much bigger clone is one base away. The chain uses TRBV7-2 and TRBJ1-1, with D maybe TRBD1 (5 bases). This CDR3 is built from 13 residues. Germline V lookup: CDR1 SGHTA, CDR2 FQGNSA. V lost 6 bases, J lost 1 base, and 9 bases lay in between. The CDR3 here is CASRLTGNTEAFF. The CDR3 region has the DNA TGTGCCAGCAGGCTTACAGGGAACACTGAAGCTTTCTTT.

This chain uses TRBV27 with TRBJ2-5; D might be TRBD2 (6 bases). The CDR3 consists of 16 residues. CDR1 and CDR2 from the germline V gene are MNHEY and SMNVEV (reference sequence). Between the trimmed V and J ends, which lost 5 bases and 1 base, there was a span of 17 bases. CDR3: CASSPKLLATQETQYF. The CDR3 bases are TGTGCCAGCAGTCCAAAATTACTAGCCACCCAAGAGACCCAGTACTTC.

The chain employs TRBV28 and TRBJ1-6; D gene uncertain. V gave up 5 bases and J gave up 0 bases, with 14 bases separating them. Germline CDR1 MDHEN, CDR2 SYDVKM. The CDR3 contains 17 residues. Written as DNA, the CDR3 is TGTGCCAGCAGTCCCCCGGGCGGGAGCTCCTATAATTCACCCCTCCACTTT. Its translation is CASSPPGGSSYNSPLHF.

The chain is built from TRBV24-1 and TRBJ2-3; weak D call: TRBD1 (5 bases). This CDR3 contains 16 residues. Germline CDR1 KGHDR, CDR2 SFDVKD. The V gene lost 0 bases and the J gene lost 0 bases, with 9 bases spanning the gap. The CDR3 nucleotides are TGTGCCACCAGTGATTTGCTTGGACACAGCACAGATACGCAGTATTTT. This codes for CATSDLLGHSTDTQYF.